This passage covers 21 T cell receptor beta chains from one sample sequenced in a study of identical twins. MiXCR was run by TCRdb on the 5' RACE reads, yielding one entry per CDR3 protein. The sample comprises 400,000 to 650,000 distinct CDR3 sequences, under 25% of which are singletons, and 0.75% to 0.95% rests with the top ten. Separately, the same data were catalogued under a study of T cells expressing NK-cell markers.

The specimen was CD4+ T cells sorted from blood. These receptors all stem from a woman between 18 and 29 years old in good health.

The table lists this clonotype with many counts. The rearrangement joins TRBV9 to TRBJ1-2, with D perhaps TRBD1 (5 bases). V shed 1 base and J shed 4 bases, with 11 bases lying between them. There are 14 residues in the CDR3. Germline loops: CDR1 SGDLS, CDR2 YYNGEE. The CDR3 loop reads CASSVTTDPYGYTF. The CDR3, as DNA: TGTGCCAGCAGCGTAACGACAGACCCCTATGGCTACACCTTC.

This chain joins TRBV29-1 and TRBJ2-5; 8 bases match TRBD1. CDR1 SQVTM and CDR2 ANQGSEA come from the germline V gene. This CDR3 has 12 amino acids. After removal of 6 bases from V and 5 bases from J, the junction contained 5 bases not matched to a gene. CDR3 region: CSVQGASETQYF. In nucleotides, the CDR3 is TGCAGCGTGCAGGGGGCAAGCGAGACCCAGTACTTC.

The V and J genes are TRBV3-1 and TRBJ2-7, with D hard to call. CDR3 length: 15 residues. The germline V gene encodes CDR1 LGHDT and CDR2 YNNKEL (reference sequence). Between the trimmed V and J ends, which lost 5 bases and 1 base, there was a span of 15 bases. CDR3: CASSRDSRRSYEQYF. In nucleotides, the CDR3 is TGTGCCAGCAGCAGAGATAGCCGGCGATCCTACGAGCAGTACTTC.

This clonotype turned up a few times. This chain uses TRBV7-2 with TRBJ2-1; 10 nucleotides align to TRBD2. Germline V lookup: CDR1 SGHTA, CDR2 FQGNSA. This CDR3 is 17 amino acids long. V lost 0 bases and J lost 3; bases outside the gene matches: 5. The CDR3 loop is CASSLAASGSHYNEQFF. The CDR3 region has the DNA TGTGCCAGCAGCTTAGCGGCTAGCGGGAGTCACTACAATGAGCAGTTCTTC.

This clonotype was counted only a few times. The CDR3 protein is CAISDTGEAVDTQYF. The CDR3 DNA is TGTGCCATCAGTGATACAGGGGAGGCCGTGGATACGCAGTATTTT. This chain joins TRBV10-3 and TRBJ2-3, with D possibly being TRBD1 (7 bases). The V end lost 3 bases, the J end lost 6 bases, and 16 bases lay between the germline ends. This CDR3 region has 15 residues. Germline CDR1 and CDR2: ENHRY and SYGVKD.

This clonotype was counted only a few times. The chain couples TRBV4-2 to TRBJ1-2; D is unclear. Germline V gene sequence: CDR1 LGHNA, CDR2 YNFKEQ. The V gene lost 2 bases and the J gene lost 8 bases, with 24 bases spanning the gap. The CDR3 spans 17 residues. The CDR3 nucleotides read TGTGCCAGCAGCCAAAGAGCGGCAGGAGTCATTGAGAGGGGCTACACCTTC. It encodes CASSQRAAGVIERGYTF.

The chain uses TRBV2 and TRBJ2-7; D not resolved. Trimming left V 3 bases short and J 0 bases short, with 18 bases between. Germline CDR1 SNHLY, CDR2 FYNNEI. This CDR3 has 17 amino acids. The CDR3 region has the DNA TGTGCCAGCAGTGAGCTCCGGTTAAAGACAAGCTCCTACGAGCAGTACTTC. Amino acids: CASSELRLKTSSYEQYF.

The rearrangement uses TRBV27 and TRBJ2-3, with D uncertain. This CDR3 comprises 14 residues. V lost 3 bases and J 11 bases, leaving 18 bases between the germline ends. CDR1 is MNHEY, CDR2 SMNVEV, per germline (reference sequence). The CDR3 DNA sequence: TGTGCCAGCAGTTTTATGGACCGTTCAGTTGGGCAGTATTTT. This sequence encodes CASSFMDRSVGQYF.

This rearrangement joins TRBV7-2 to TRBJ1-4; D possibly corresponds to TRBD1 (5 bases). The CDR3 is 14 amino acids. Trimming took 5 bases from V and 8 from J, leaving 15 bases between them. Germline CDR1 and CDR2: SGHTA and FQGNSA. The CDR3 coding sequence is TGTGCCAGCAGCCAGGCTTTTGGGGACGAAAAACTGTTTTTT. It yields the protein CASSQAFGDEKLFF. Full variable domain (missing parts from reference TRBV7-2 and TRBJ1-4): GAGVSQSPSNKVTEKGKDVELRCDPISGHTALYWYRQSLGQGLEFLIYFQGNSAPDKSGLPSDRFSAERTGGSVSTLTIQRTQQEDSAVYLCASSQAFGDEKLFFGSGTQLSVL.

CDR3 DNA sequence: TGTGCCAGCAGCTTAGGGGTAGGGGCTAACTATGGCTACACCTTC. It yields the protein CASSLGVGANYGYTF. This rearrangement joins TRBV7-2 to TRBJ1-2; TRBD1 is a possible D gene (5 bases). The CDR3 extends over 15 amino acids. V was clipped by 1 base and J by 0 bases, with 9 bases between them. Germline V CDR1 and CDR2: SGHTA, FQGNSA.

The V and J genes are TRBV7-9 and TRBJ2-7; D may be TRBD2 (7 bases). Germline V gene data show CDR1 as SEHNR and CDR2 as FQNEAQ (reference sequence). The V end was cut by 5 bases, the J end by 6 bases, with 14 bases between. The CDR3 covers 13 residues. CDR3 protein: CASSPRGAFEQYF. In DNA, the CDR3 is TGTGCCAGCAGCCCTCGGGGGGCGTTCGAGCAGTACTTC. Using reference TRBV7-9 and TRBJ2-7 for the parts outside the CDR3, the full variable domain is DTGVSQNPRHKITKRGQNVTFRCDPISEHNRLYWYRQTLGQGPEFLTYFQNEAQLEKSRLLSDRFSAERPKGSFSTLEIQRTEQGDSAMYLCASSPRGAFEQYFGPGTRLTVT.

The table lists this clonotype with a few counts. DNA for the CDR3: TGCAGTGCTAGGTCTGAGCGGGGGGCTAGCACAGATACGCAGTATTTT. Translated: CSARSERGASTDTQYF. V usage is TRBV20-1 and J usage is TRBJ2-3; 9 bases line up with TRBD2. Per germline, CDR1 DFQATT and CDR2 SNEGSKA (reference sequence). The V and J ends lost 3 bases and 0 bases, in that order; junction bases with no gene match: 7. The CDR3 is made up of 16 amino acids.

This sequence joins TRBV7-9 and TRBJ2-7; 10 positions agree with TRBD1. Per the germline V gene, CDR1 is SEHNR and CDR2 is FQNEAQ (reference sequence). V lost 3 bases to trimming and J lost 6 bases; unmatched junction nucleotides: 2. This CDR3 is 13 amino acids long. CDR3 sequence: CASSFDRGLEQYF. Here the CDR3 DNA reads TGTGCCAGCAGCTTTGACAGGGGGCTCGAGCAGTACTTC.

This clonotype has a count of ten or more. The V and J genes are TRBV29-1 and TRBJ1-5; a weak D match, TRBD1 (6 bases). The germline V gene encodes CDR1 SQVTM and CDR2 ANQGSEA. The CDR3 runs to 13 residues. Trimming left V 4 bases short and J 3 bases short, with 10 bases between. CDR3 DNA sequence: TGCAGCGTTGCGCAGGGGACCAATCAGCCCCAGCATTTT. Translated: CSVAQGTNQPQHF.

This clonotype was recorded a few times. The CDR3 sequence is CASSLVRTEIYGYTF. CDR3 DNA: TGTGCCAGCAGCTTAGTACGGACAGAGATCTATGGCTACACCTTC. This sequence joins TRBV7-2 and TRBJ1-2, with D possibly being TRBD1 (6 bases). Looked up from germline, CDR1 is SGHTA and CDR2 is FQGNSA. The CDR3 is 15 amino acids. The V end was cut by 1 base, the J end by 4 bases, with 13 bases between.

There are a few counts of this clonotype. V usage is TRBV5-1 and J usage is TRBJ2-3, with D possibly being TRBD1 or TRBD2 (5 bases each). The ends were cut back, 1 base at V and 8 bases at J, with 11 bases in the middle. This CDR3 spans 13 amino acids. Per germline, CDR1 SGHRS and CDR2 YFSETQ. CDR3 residues: CASSLLGVFTQYF. The CDR3 DNA reads as TGCGCCAGCAGCTTGTTGGGGGTATTTACGCAGTATTTT.

This clonotype was counted only a few times. The rearrangement uses TRBV5-5 and TRBJ2-1; the D is unclear. In germline, CDR1 is SGHKS, CDR2 YYEKEE (reference sequence). Trimming removed 1 base from V and 14 bases from J, with 13 bases in between. The length of the CDR3 is 12 residues. CDR3 protein: CASSLLGAPKFF. The CDR3 coding sequence is TGTGCCAGCAGCTTGCTAGGCGCCCCCAAGTTCTTC.

This clonotype was found many times. V usage is TRBV12-3 or TRBV12-4 and J usage is TRBJ2-1; D gene ambiguous. Trimming stripped 4 bases from V and 4 bases from J, with 14 bases between. This CDR3 has 15 residues. The CDR3 DNA is TGTGCCAGCAGTTACGCCCTGACATCTTACAATGAGCAGTTCTTC. Protein product: CASSYALTSYNEQFF.

This chain joins TRBV12-3 or TRBV12-4 and TRBJ1-1; D is unresolved. The V gene lost 7 bases and the J gene lost 5 bases, with 17 bases spanning the gap. This CDR3 contains 14 residues. This CDR3 is CASTRREGWTEAFF. The CDR3 nucleotides are TGTGCCAGCACCCGCCGGGAGGGATGGACTGAAGCTTTCTTT.

This clonotype was observed a few times. The chain couples TRBV20-1 to TRBJ1-6, with D tentatively TRBD1 (6 bases). Germline V gene lookup returns CDR1 DFQATT and CDR2 SNEGSKA (reference sequence). V lost 3 bases and J lost 7, with 13 bases in between. This CDR3 is built from 14 residues. CDR3: CSARNRDINSPLHF. CDR3 nucleotides: TGCAGTGCTAGGAACCGGGACATCAATTCACCCCTCCACTTT.

A few counts support this clonotype. This chain links TRBV3-1 with TRBJ1-3; D uncertain. Germline loops: CDR1 LGHDT, CDR2 YNNKEL (reference sequence). The V end lost 4 bases, the J end lost 8 bases, and 21 bases lay between the germline ends. The CDR3 runs 16 residues. For the CDR3, the DNA is TGTGCCAGCAGCCTTTTTGCGGCGGGGAGAGCGGACACCATATATTTT. Translating it yields CASSLFAAGRADTIYF. The full variable domain, its missing parts supplied by reference TRBV3-1 and TRBJ1-3, is DTAVSQTPKYLVTQMGNDKSIKCEQNLGHDTMYWYKQDSKKFLKIMFSYNNKELIINETVPNRFSPKSPDKAHLNLHINSLELGDSAVYFCASSLFAAGRADTIYFGEGSWLTVV.